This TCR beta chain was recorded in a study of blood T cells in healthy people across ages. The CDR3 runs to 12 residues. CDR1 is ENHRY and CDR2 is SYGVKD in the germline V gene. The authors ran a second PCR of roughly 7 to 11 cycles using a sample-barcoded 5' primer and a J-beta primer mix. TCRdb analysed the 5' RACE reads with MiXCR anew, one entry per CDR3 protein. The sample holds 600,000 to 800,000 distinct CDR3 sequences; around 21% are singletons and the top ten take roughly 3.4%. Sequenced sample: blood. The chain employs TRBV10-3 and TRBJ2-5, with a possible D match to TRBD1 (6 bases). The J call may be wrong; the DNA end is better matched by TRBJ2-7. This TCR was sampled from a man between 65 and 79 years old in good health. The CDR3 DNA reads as TGTGCCGCCACTGGACAGTACTACGAGCAGTACTTC. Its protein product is CAATGQYYEQYF.